A selection of T cell receptor beta chains follows, all from one sample in a study of blood T cell repertoires in COVID-19. Some clones are missing from TCRdb's copy, which holds only in-frame ones; the method was immunoSEQ multiplex PCR. The data hold some 120,000 clones, with around two thirds observed a single time. The specimen was peripheral blood. The receptor source for this set is a woman in her seventies with acute or convalescent COVID-19. Each CDR3 is given with its conserved first and last residue. A D gene is named only where the DNA matches it firmly. Where a row states a size, it is once, few, many or the class of an expanded clone; other rows omit it.

V gene,D gene,clone size,J gene,CDR3 DNA,CDR3 protein
TRBV28,NA,NA,TRBJ1-5,TGTGCCAGCAGACAGGGTTCGAATCAGCCCCAGCATTTT,CASRQGSNQPQHF
TRBV6-5,NA,NA,TRBJ1-1,TGTGCCAGCAGTTACTCCGGTGGGCAGAATGAAGCTTTCTTT,CASSYSGGQNEAFF
TRBV7-2,TRBD1,NA,TRBJ1-2,TGTGCCAGCAGCTTAAACAGCCACAGGGGAGGCTACACCTTC,CASSLNSHRGGYTF
TRBV28,TRBD1,NA,TRBJ2-7,TGTGTCGTGACAGGGAATTACGAGCAGTACTTC,CVVTGNYEQYF
TRBV28,NA,few,TRBJ1-1,TGTGCCAGCAGTCCGGCGGTGAACACTGAAGCTTTCTTT,CASSPAVNTEAFF
TRBV7-2,TRBD1,NA,TRBJ2-4,TGTGCCAGCAGTTCAGGACAGGGCCGAGATCCGTACTTC,CASSSGQGRDPYF
TRBV20-1,TRBD2,NA,TRBJ2-5,TGCAGTGCTAGTTTCCCTAGCGGCCAAGAGACCCAGTACTTC,CSASFPSGQETQYF
TRBV7-2,TRBD1,NA,TRBJ1-6,TGTGCCAGCGGCCCGGACAGGGGGCAGTATAATTCACCCCTCCACTTT,CASGPDRGQYNSPLHF
TRBV2,NA,NA,TRBJ2-5,TGTGCCAGCAGCCGTGACTTGGGCCGGGAGCCCCAGTACTTC,CASSRDLGREPQYF
TRBV5-1,TRBD1,NA,TRBJ1-3,TGCGCCAGCAGCCGAGGCAGGGGGCGAGGAAACACCATATATTTT,CASSRGRGRGNTIYF
TRBV28,NA,many,TRBJ1-4,TGTGCCAGCAGTGCCCAGGGGCCGGTCTACGAAAAACTGTTTTTT,CASSAQGPVYEKLFF
TRBV4-1,NA,NA,TRBJ1-6,TGCGCCAGCAGCCAAGCCAGGTATTCACCCCTCCACTTT,CASSQARYSPLHF
TRBV6-5,NA,NA,TRBJ1-2,TGTGCCAGCGGGGCGTTAGACTATGGCTACACCTTC,CASGALDYGYTF
TRBV2,TRBD1,NA,TRBJ1-2,TGTGCCAGCAGTGGGACAGGGGGCTATGGCTACACCTTC,CASSGTGGYGYTF
TRBV4-3,NA,NA,TRBJ1-6,TGCGCCAGCAGCCACGAGAACCGTTCACCCCTCCACTTT,CASSHENRSPLHF
TRBV7-9,TRBD1,NA,TRBJ1-1,TGTGCCAGCAGCTTGGGACAGTTGAACACTGAAGCTTTCTTT,CASSLGQLNTEAFF
TRBV6-6,TRBD2,NA,TRBJ2-5,TGTGCCAGCATTCCCCGCGGGAGAGCGGAGACCCAGTACTTC,CASIPRGRAETQYF
TRBV7-8,NA,NA,TRBJ1-3,TGTGCCAGCAGCTCCGAGTCGTTTCCGGACACCATATATTTT,CASSSESFPDTIYF
TRBV29-1,NA,NA,TRBJ2-3,TGCAGCGTTGGCGGGGGCCCAGATACGCAGTATTTT,CSVGGGPDTQYF